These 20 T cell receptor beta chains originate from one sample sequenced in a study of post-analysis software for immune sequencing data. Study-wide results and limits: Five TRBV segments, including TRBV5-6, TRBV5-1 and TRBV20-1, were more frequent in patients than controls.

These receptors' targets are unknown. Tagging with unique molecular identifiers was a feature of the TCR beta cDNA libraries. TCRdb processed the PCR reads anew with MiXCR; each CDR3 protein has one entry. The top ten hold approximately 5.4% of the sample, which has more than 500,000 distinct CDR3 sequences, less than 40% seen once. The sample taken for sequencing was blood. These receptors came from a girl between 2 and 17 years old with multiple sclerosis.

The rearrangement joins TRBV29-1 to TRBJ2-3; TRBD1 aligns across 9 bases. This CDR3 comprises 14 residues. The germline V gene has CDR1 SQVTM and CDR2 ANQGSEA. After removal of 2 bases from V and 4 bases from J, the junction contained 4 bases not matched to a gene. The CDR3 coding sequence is TGCAGCGTTGAACCGGACAGGGGCCCAGATACGCAGTATTTT. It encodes CSVEPDRGPDTQYF.

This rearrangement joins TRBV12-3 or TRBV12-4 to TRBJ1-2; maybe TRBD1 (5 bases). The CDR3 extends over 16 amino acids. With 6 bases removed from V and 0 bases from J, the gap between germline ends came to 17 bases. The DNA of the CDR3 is TGTGCCAGCAGGGAGTCATGGGGGGGTCCTAACTATGGCTACACCTTC. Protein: CASRESWGGPNYGYTF.

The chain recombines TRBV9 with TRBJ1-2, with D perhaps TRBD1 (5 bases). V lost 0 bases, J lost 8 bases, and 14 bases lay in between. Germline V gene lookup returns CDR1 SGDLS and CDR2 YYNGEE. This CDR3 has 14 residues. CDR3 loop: CASSVAFAWGGYTF. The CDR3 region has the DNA TGTGCCAGCAGCGTAGCTTTTGCGTGGGGCGGCTACACCTTC. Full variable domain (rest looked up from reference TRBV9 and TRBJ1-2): DSGVTQTPKHLITATGQRVTLRCSPRSGDLSVYWYQQSLDQGLQFLIQYYNGEERAKGNILERFSAQQFPDLHSELNLSSLELGDSALYFCASSVAFAWGGYTFGSGTRLTVV.

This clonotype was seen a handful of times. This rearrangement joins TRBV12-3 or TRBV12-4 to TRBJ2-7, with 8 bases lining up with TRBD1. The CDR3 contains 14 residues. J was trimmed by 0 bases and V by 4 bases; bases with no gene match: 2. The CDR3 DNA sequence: TGTGCCAGCAGTTCCGGACAGGGCTCCTACGAGCAGTACTTC. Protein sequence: CASSSGQGSYEQYF.

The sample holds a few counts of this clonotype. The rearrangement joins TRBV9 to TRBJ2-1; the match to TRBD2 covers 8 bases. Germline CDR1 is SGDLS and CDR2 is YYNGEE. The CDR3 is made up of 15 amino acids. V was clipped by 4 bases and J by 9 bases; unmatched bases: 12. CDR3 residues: CASSPRGGAIGEQFF. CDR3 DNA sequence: TGTGCCAGCAGCCCCCGGGGGGGGGCCATCGGTGAGCAGTTCTTC.

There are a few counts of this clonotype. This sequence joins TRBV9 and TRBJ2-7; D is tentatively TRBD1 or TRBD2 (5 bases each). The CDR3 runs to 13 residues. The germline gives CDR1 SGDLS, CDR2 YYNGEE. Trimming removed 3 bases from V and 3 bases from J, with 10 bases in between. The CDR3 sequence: CASSEGPSYEQYF. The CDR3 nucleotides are TGTGCCAGCAGCGAGGGACCAAGCTACGAGCAGTACTTC.

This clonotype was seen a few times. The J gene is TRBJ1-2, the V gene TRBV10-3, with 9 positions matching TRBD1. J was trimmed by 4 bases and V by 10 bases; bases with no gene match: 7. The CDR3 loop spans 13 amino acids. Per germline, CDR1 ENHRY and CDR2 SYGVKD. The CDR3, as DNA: TGTGCCAGCATGGACAGGGGTTTCTATGGCTACACCTTC. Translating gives CASMDRGFYGYTF.

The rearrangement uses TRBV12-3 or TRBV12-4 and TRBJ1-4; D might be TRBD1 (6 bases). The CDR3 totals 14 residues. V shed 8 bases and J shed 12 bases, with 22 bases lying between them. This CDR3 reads CASWGGGGSFELFF. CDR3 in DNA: TGTGCCAGCTGGGGGGGAGGGGGAAGTTTTGAACTGTTTTTT.

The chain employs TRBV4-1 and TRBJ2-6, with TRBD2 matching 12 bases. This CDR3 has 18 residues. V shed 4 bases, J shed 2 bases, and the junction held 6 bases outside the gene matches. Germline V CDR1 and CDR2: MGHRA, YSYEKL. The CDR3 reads CASSRILAGGPGANVLTF. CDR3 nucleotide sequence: TGCGCCAGCAGCCGGATTCTAGCGGGGGGGCCTGGGGCCAACGTCCTGACTTTC.

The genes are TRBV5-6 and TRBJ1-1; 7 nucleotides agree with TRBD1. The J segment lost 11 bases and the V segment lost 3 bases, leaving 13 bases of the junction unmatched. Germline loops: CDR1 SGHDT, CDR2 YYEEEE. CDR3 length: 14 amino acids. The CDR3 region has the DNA TGTGCCAGCAGCTCGGACGGGACAGCCGGGGAGGCTTTCTTT. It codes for CASSSDGTAGEAFF.

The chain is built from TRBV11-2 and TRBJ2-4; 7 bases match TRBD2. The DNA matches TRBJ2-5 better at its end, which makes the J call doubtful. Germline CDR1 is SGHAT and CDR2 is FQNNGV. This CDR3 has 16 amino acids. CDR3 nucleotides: TGTGCCAGCAGCTTAGGCGTGGCGGGGGAGGGAGAGACCCAGTACTTC. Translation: CASSLGVAGEGETQYF.

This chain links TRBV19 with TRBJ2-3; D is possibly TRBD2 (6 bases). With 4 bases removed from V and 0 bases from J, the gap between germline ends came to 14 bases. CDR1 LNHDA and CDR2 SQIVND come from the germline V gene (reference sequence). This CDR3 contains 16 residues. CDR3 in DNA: TGTGCCAGTAGTACCCCGCGGGGACCTAGCACAGATACGCAGTATTTT. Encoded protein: CASSTPRGPSTDTQYF.

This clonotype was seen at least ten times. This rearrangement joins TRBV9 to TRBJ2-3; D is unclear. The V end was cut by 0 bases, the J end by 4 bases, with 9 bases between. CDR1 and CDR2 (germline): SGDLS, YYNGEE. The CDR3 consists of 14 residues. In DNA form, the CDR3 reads TGTGCCAGCAGCGTAGGTCAGTCGGCAGATACGCAGTATTTT. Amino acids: CASSVGQSADTQYF.

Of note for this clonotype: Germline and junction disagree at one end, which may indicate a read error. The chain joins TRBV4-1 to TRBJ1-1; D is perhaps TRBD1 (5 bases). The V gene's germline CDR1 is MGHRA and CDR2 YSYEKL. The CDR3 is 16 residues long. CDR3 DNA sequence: TGCGCCAGCAGCCAAGTTGTGGGACGGCGAAACACTGAAACTTTCTTT. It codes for CASSQVVGRRNTETFF.

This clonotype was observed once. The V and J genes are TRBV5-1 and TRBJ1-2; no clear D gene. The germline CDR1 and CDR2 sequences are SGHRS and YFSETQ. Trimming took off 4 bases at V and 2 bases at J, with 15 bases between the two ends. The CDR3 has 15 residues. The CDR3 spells CASSPPPGGNYGYTF. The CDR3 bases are TGCGCCAGCAGCCCCCCCCCGGGAGGGAACTATGGCTACACCTTC.

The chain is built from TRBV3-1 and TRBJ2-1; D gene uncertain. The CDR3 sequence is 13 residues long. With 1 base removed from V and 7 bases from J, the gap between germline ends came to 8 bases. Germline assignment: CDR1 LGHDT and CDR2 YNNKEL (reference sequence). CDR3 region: CASSQVRSNEQFF. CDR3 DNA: TGTGCCAGCAGCCAAGTCAGGAGTAATGAGCAGTTCTTC.

CDR3 loop: CASSQDVGRIYGYTF. The CDR3 nucleotides read TGCGCCAGCAGCCAAGATGTGGGCAGAATCTATGGCTACACCTTC. The V call is TRBV4-1, the J call TRBJ1-2; D not resolved. V lost 0 bases and J lost 4, with 12 bases in between. The germline V gene encodes CDR1 MGHRA and CDR2 YSYEKL. This CDR3 contains 15 residues.

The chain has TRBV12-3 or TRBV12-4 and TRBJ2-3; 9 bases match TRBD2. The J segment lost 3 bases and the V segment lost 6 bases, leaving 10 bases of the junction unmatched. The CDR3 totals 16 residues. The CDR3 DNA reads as TGTGCCAGCAGCCGACGGCAGCGGGGGGAAACAGATACGCAGTATTTT. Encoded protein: CASSRRQRGETDTQYF.

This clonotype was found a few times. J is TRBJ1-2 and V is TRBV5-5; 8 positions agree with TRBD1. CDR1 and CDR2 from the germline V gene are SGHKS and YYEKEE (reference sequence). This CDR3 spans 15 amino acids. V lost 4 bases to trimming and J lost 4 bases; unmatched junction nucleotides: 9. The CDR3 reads CASSPPEDRVYGYTF. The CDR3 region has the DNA TGTGCCAGCAGCCCTCCGGAGGACAGGGTCTATGGCTACACCTTC.

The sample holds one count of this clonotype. CDR3: CASSPWTESSRTQYF. CDR3 in DNA: TGTGCCAGCTCACCATGGACCGAGTCGAGTCGGACCCAGTACTTC. The chain recombines TRBV18 with TRBJ2-5, with D hard to call. Per the germline V gene, CDR1 is KGHSH and CDR2 is LQKENI. V was clipped by 2 bases and J by 7 bases, with 17 bases between them. CDR3 length: 15 amino acids.